Listed here are 8 T cell receptor beta chains from one sample, sequenced in a study of blood T cell repertoires in COVID-19. Sequencing was performed with immunoSEQ multiplex PCR; in TCRdb, only in-frame clones are kept and a portion is missing. The sample has 150,000 or so clones; 80% to 90% are singletons. Material: peripheral blood. The origin of the receptors is a young man with COVID-19, enrolled during active disease.

The chain employs TRBV5-5 and TRBJ2-5, with 7 bases fitting TRBD1. J lost 7 bases, V lost 0 bases, and 12 bases had no gene match. CDR1 and CDR2 (germline): SGHKS, YYEKEE (reference sequence). CDR3 size: 16 residues. The CDR3 is CASSLAPTGPVGTQYF. The CDR3 DNA sequence: TGTGCCAGCAGCTTGGCCCCGACAGGGCCAGTGGGGACCCAGTACTTC.

Regarding this clone: The sample holds other DNA sequences that translate to the same CDR3. The chain carries TRBV6-5 and TRBJ2-7; weak D call: TRBD2 (6 bases). Trimming stripped 0 bases from V and 2 bases from J, with 8 bases between. The CDR3 sequence is 14 residues long. In germline, CDR1 is MNHEY, CDR2 SVGAGI. The CDR3 loop reads CASSYSRGTYEQYF. The CDR3 DNA reads as TGTGCCAGCAGTTACTCGCGGGGTACCTACGAGCAGTACTTC.

V usage is TRBV7-2 and J usage is TRBJ1-5; D gene unclear. The length of the CDR3 is 14 residues. Germline V gives CDR1 SGHTA, CDR2 FQGNSA. Deletions cut 5 bases from V and 4 bases from J, with 12 bases between. CDR3 sequence reads: CASSREGANQPQHF. The CDR3 DNA reads TGTGCCAGCAGCAGGGAGGGCGCGAATCAGCCCCAGCATTTT.

The chain is built from TRBV7-3 and TRBJ2-5, with D possibly being TRBD1 (6 bases). V lost 2 bases, J lost 2 bases, and 9 bases lay in between. The germline V gene encodes CDR1 SGHTA and CDR2 FQGTGA. The CDR3 runs 14 residues. The CDR3 coding sequence is TGTGCCAGCAGCTTAGGCAGGGGTCAAGAGACCCAGTACTTC. Its translation is CASSLGRGQETQYF.

Comments on this clone: Other nucleotide sequences in the sample specify the same CDR3. This CDR3 reads CASSLGQNTGELFF. The CDR3 coding sequence is TGTGCCAGCAGTTTGGGACAGAACACCGGGGAGCTGTTTTTT. The rearrangement uses TRBV27 and TRBJ2-2; the D gene is possibly TRBD1 (6 bases). V lost 3 bases and J 1 base, leaving 6 bases between the germline ends. CDR3 length: 14 residues. The V gene's germline CDR1 is MNHEY and CDR2 SMNVEV (reference sequence).

This clone was counted once. The CDR3 reads CASSAGEGERGYTF. CDR3 in DNA: TGTGCCAGCAGCGCCGGGGAGGGGGAGAGGGGCTACACCTTC. The chain joins TRBV7-9 to TRBJ1-2; possible D gene TRBD1, 6 bases. V lost 5 bases to trimming and J lost 8 bases, with 18 bases between them. The germline gives CDR1 SEHNR, CDR2 FQNEAQ (reference sequence). This CDR3 is 14 amino acids long.

The gene calls are TRBV5-1 and TRBJ1-1, with 8 bases that match TRBD1. CDR1 is SGHRS, CDR2 YFSETQ, per germline. V gave up 3 bases and J gave up 3 bases; unmatched junction bases: 7. The CDR3 covers 15 residues. The CDR3 here is CASSSRTGRDTEAFF. The CDR3 nucleotides read TGCGCCAGCAGCTCTAGGACAGGGAGGGACACTGAAGCTTTCTTT.

The chain is built from TRBV12-3 or TRBV12-4 and TRBJ2-1; D call uncertain. This CDR3 region has 12 residues. Trimming shortened V by 6 bases and J by 8 bases, and 11 bases separated the two germline ends. Here the CDR3 DNA reads TGTGCCAGCAGCCTGGATCGGGATGAGCAGTTCTTC. Its translation: CASSLDRDEQFF.